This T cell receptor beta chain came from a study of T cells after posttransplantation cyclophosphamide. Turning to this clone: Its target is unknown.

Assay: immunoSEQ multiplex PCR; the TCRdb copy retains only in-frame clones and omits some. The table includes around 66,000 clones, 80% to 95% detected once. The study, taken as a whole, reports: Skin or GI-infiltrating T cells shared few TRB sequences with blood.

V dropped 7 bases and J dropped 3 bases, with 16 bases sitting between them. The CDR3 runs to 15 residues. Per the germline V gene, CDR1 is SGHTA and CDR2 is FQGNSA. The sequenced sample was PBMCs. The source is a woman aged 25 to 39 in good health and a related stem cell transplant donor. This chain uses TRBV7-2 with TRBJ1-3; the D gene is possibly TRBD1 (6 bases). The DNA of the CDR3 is TGTGCCAGCAATCAAGGGGGAACAGGTGGAAACACCATATATTTT. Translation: CASNQGGTGGNTIYF.